These T cell receptor beta chains were read from a single sample in a study of CD8 T cells in Susac syndrome. TCRdb reprocessed the immunoSEQ multiplex PCR reads via MiXCR and lists one record per CDR3 protein. The sample lists about 76,000 distinct CDR3 sequences, 90% to 95% occurring once. Specimen: CD8+ T cells from PBMCs. Every receptor here comes from a human donor with multiple sclerosis. Each CDR3 is given with its conserved first and last residue. The D gene is left open where the match is weak. Not all rows give a size; the values are once, few, many and, for expanded clones, a class.

J: TRBJ2-5; V: TRBV5-4; size: few; D: -; CDR3: CASSFRETQYF; DNA: TGTGCCAGCAGCTTTAGGGAGACCCAGTACTTC
J: TRBJ2-1; V: TRBV4-2; size: -; D: TRBD2; CDR3: CASSQAGREAYNEQFF; DNA: TGTGCCAGCAGCCAAGCCGGGAGGGAGGCCTACAATGAGCAGTTCTTC
J: TRBJ2-7; V: TRBV15; size: -; D: TRBD1; CDR3: CATSSPDRGFLEQYF; DNA: TGTGCCACCAGCAGTCCAGACAGGGGGTTTCTCGAGCAGTACTTC
J: TRBJ2-5; V: TRBV6-1; size: -; D: -; CDR3: CASSDLGDGPQETQYF; DNA: TGTGCCAGCAGTGACCTTGGGGATGGGCCGCAAGAGACCCAGTACTTC
J: TRBJ1-5; V: TRBV5-6; size: few; D: -; CDR3: CASSLGQGGQPQHF; DNA: TGTGCCAGCAGCTTAGGGCAGGGAGGGCAGCCCCAGCATTTT
J: TRBJ1-2; V: TRBV5-4; size: -; D: -; CDR3: CASSITKGRDGYTF; DNA: TGTGCCAGCAGCATTACCAAGGGGCGAGATGGCTACACCTTC
J: TRBJ2-5; V: TRBV18; size: -; D: -; CDR3: CASSPLGRTQETQYF; DNA: TGTGCCAGCTCACCTCTAGGACGGACACAAGAGACCCAGTACTTC
J: TRBJ1-5; V: TRBV27; size: -; D: TRBD1; CDR3: CASSPILDRGRQPQHF; DNA: TGTGCCAGCAGTCCCATCCTGGACAGGGGGCGTCAGCCCCAGCATTTT
J: TRBJ2-7; V: TRBV6-1; size: few; D: -; CDR3: CASRGAPGEQYF; DNA: TGTGCCAGCCGAGGCGCCCCGGGGGAGCAGTACTTC
J: TRBJ2-1; V: TRBV20-1; size: -; D: TRBD2; CDR3: CSATGLAGELSSYNEQFF; DNA: TGCAGTGCTACCGGACTAGCGGGGGAGCTCAGCTCCTACAATGAGCAGTTCTTC
J: TRBJ2-2; V: TRBV23-1; size: -; D: TRBD2; CDR3: CAHGTSGSPSTGELFF; DNA: TGCGCGCATGGGACTAGCGGGAGTCCGAGCACCGGGGAGCTGTTTTTT
J: TRBJ2-7; V: TRBV27; size: -; D: -; CDR3: CASSRTPQYEQYF; DNA: TGTGCCAGCAGTCGGACTCCCCAGTACGAGCAGTACTTC
J: TRBJ1-5; V: TRBV20-1; size: -; D: TRBD1; CDR3: CSANTGGQPQHF; DNA: TGCAGTGCGAATACAGGGGGTCAGCCCCAGCATTTT
J: TRBJ2-4; V: TRBV2; size: -; D: TRBD1; CDR3: CASRPSDRVNIQYF; DNA: TGTGCCAGCAGACCCTCCGACAGGGTCAACATTCAGTACTTC
J: TRBJ1-5; V: TRBV27; size: -; D: -; CDR3: CASSLQGLNQPQHF; DNA: TGTGCCAGCAGTTTACAGGGCTTAAATCAGCCCCAGCATTTT
J: TRBJ2-6; V: TRBV6-5; size: once; D: -; CDR3: CASSYSKDGANVLTF; DNA: TGTGCCAGCAGTTACTCGAAAGACGGGGCCAACGTCCTGACTTTC
J: TRBJ2-1; V: TRBV13; size: -; D: TRBD2; CDR3: CASSPGVAGENEQFF; DNA: TGTGCCAGCAGCCCGGGGGTAGCGGGGGAAAATGAGCAGTTCTTC
J: TRBJ2-2; V: TRBV10-3; size: -; D: -; CDR3: CAISGQGNTGELFF; DNA: TGTGCCATCAGTGGTCAGGGGAACACCGGGGAGCTGTTTTTT
J: TRBJ1-1; V: TRBV7-6; size: -; D: -; CDR3: CASTTEAGPLNTEAFF; DNA: TGTGCCAGCACTACCGAGGCAGGACCGCTGAACACTGAAGCTTTCTTT
J: TRBJ2-5; V: TRBV11-2; size: once; D: -; CDR3: CASSPRLVSQETQYF; DNA: TGTGCCAGCAGCCCCCGACTAGTGTCTCAAGAGACCCAGTACTTC
J: TRBJ2-5; V: TRBV7-3; size: once; D: -; CDR3: CASSDPTRGETQYF; DNA: TGTGCCAGCAGCGATCCAACTAGAGGGGAGACCCAGTACTTC
J: TRBJ2-2; V: TRBV6-1; size: -; D: -; CDR3: CASSPPDTTGELFF; DNA: TGTGCCAGCAGTCCGCCGGACACCACCGGGGAGCTGTTTTTT
J: TRBJ2-2; V: TRBV19; size: -; D: TRBD1; CDR3: CASSTGTGARWELFF; DNA: TGTGCCAGTAGCACCGGGACAGGGGCGAGGTGGGAGCTGTTTTTT
J: TRBJ1-1; V: TRBV19; size: -; D: -; CDR3: CASSLMTGNTEAFF; DNA: TGTGCCAGTAGTCTCATGACGGGGAACACTGAAGCTTTCTTT
J: TRBJ2-3; V: TRBV5-1; size: -; D: TRBD1; CDR3: CASSLEERGPDTQYF; DNA: TGCGCCAGCAGCTTGGAGGAGAGGGGGCCAGATACGCAGTATTTT
J: TRBJ2-2; V: TRBV29-1; size: -; D: -; CDR3: CSVAGLVATGELFF; DNA: TGCAGCGTTGCCGGCCTAGTCGCCACCGGGGAGCTGTTTTTT
J: TRBJ2-2; V: TRBV9; size: -; D: -; CDR3: CASSPGPGELFF; DNA: TGTGCCAGTTCCCCCGGCCCCGGGGAGCTGTTTTTT
J: TRBJ1-4; V: TRBV19; size: -; D: -; CDR3: CASSSGTMRTNEKLFF; DNA: TGTGCCAGTAGCTCGGGGACTATGAGGACTAATGAAAAACTGTTTTTT
J: TRBJ2-7; V: TRBV3-1; size: -; D: TRBD2; CDR3: CASSPLAGVTYEQYF; DNA: TGTGCCAGCAGCCCTCTAGCGGGGGTCACCTACGAGCAGTACTTC
J: TRBJ1-1; V: TRBV10-3; size: -; D: TRBD1; CDR3: CAIRGQGITEAFF; DNA: TGTGCCATCCGCGGACAGGGCATCACTGAAGCTTTCTTT
J: TRBJ1-1; V: TRBV6-2/TRBV6-3; size: -; D: -; CDR3: CASSLMTPLLPTEAFF; DNA: TGTGCCAGCAGCCTAATGACCCCCCTCCTTCCCACTGAAGCTTTCTTT
J: TRBJ2-2; V: TRBV6-2/TRBV6-3; size: -; D: TRBD1; CDR3: CASSEDRGITGELFF; DNA: TGTGCCAGCAGCGAAGACAGGGGCATCACCGGGGAGCTGTTTTTT
J: TRBJ2-6; V: TRBV3-1; size: -; D: TRBD2; CDR3: CASSHPPGGISGANVLTF; DNA: TGTGCCAGCAGCCACCCCCCGGGGGGAATCTCTGGGGCCAACGTCCTGACTTTC
J: TRBJ1-1; V: TRBV19; size: -; D: -; CDR3: CASSILNTEAFF; DNA: TGTGCCAGTAGTATACTGAACACTGAAGCTTTCTTT
J: TRBJ2-1; V: TRBV5-6; size: -; D: TRBD2; CDR3: CASSGGFLPPDEQFF; DNA: TGTGCCTCCTCGGGGGGGTTCCTACCACCAGATGAGCAGTTCTTC
J: TRBJ1-1; V: TRBV6-6; size: -; D: -; CDR3: CASSLGAPLNTEAFF; DNA: TGTGCCAGCAGCCTTGGGGCTCCCTTGAACACTGAAGCTTTCTTT
J: TRBJ1-5; V: TRBV27; size: once; D: TRBD1; CDR3: CASSLGQGHQPQHF; DNA: TGTGCCAGCAGTCTCGGACAGGGCCATCAGCCCCAGCATTTT
J: TRBJ2-1; V: TRBV7-8; size: -; D: -; CDR3: CASSYRSTGVPYNEQFF; DNA: TGTGCCAGCAGCTACCGGTCAACGGGGGTTCCCTACAATGAGCAGTTCTTC
J: TRBJ2-3; V: TRBV2; size: -; D: -; CDR3: CARIVPSTDTQYF; DNA: TGTGCCAGAATAGTCCCAAGCACAGATACGCAGTATTTT
J: TRBJ2-1; V: TRBV9; size: -; D: TRBD1; CDR3: CASSVSKEAGTAYNEQFF; DNA: TGTGCCAGCAGCGTAAGTAAGGAGGCCGGGACAGCCTACAATGAGCAGTTCTTC
J: TRBJ2-3; V: TRBV20-1; size: -; D: TRBD2; CDR3: CSARYGLAVPDTQYF; DNA: TGCAGTGCTAGGTACGGACTAGCCGTCCCAGATACGCAGTATTTT
J: TRBJ1-4; V: TRBV28; size: -; D: -; CDR3: CASSLGGPATNEKLFF; DNA: TGTGCCAGCAGTCTTGGAGGGCCCGCAACTAATGAAAAACTGTTTTTT
J: TRBJ1-6; V: TRBV7-9; size: -; D: TRBD1; CDR3: CASSSATGGNSPLHF; DNA: TGTGCCAGCAGCTCAGCGACAGGGGGGAATTCACCCCTCCACTTT
J: TRBJ1-1; V: TRBV20-1; size: -; D: -; CDR3: CSARGVAKEAFF; DNA: TGCAGTGCTAGAGGTGTGGCCAAGGAAGCTTTCTTT
J: TRBJ2-7; V: TRBV28; size: -; D: TRBD1; CDR3: CASSFGDSSYEQYF; DNA: TGCGCCAGCAGCTTTGGGGACAGCTCCTACGAGCAGTACTTC
J: TRBJ1-2; V: TRBV20-1; size: -; D: TRBD1; CDR3: CSAGPRDRDWANYGYTF; DNA: TGCAGTGCCGGTCCCCGGGACAGGGATTGGGCTAACTATGGCTACACCTTC
J: TRBJ2-3; V: TRBV12-3/TRBV12-4; size: -; D: TRBD2; CDR3: CASRAASGGPTDTQYF; DNA: TGTGCCAGCAGGGCGGCATCGGGGGGGCCAACAGATACGCAGTATTTT